This TCR beta chain came from a study of CD8 T cells in ankylosing spondylitis. Findings and limits, study-wide: One TCR beta motif, made up of several highly homologous variants, appeared characteristic of ankylosing spondylitis blood. Significant enrichment of disease-linked clones was reported in matched ankylosing spondylitis synovial fluid. Clones linked with disease were CD8+ and fairly uncommon in the peripheral blood.

The CDR3 spans 15 residues. CDR1 and CDR2 from the germline V gene are SEHNR and FQNEAQ (reference sequence). With 5 bases removed from V and 5 bases from J, the gap between germline ends came to 16 bases. TCRdb reprocessed the 5' RACE reads with MiXCR, giving one entry per CDR3 protein. The repertoire holds 450,000 to 550,000 distinct CDR3 sequences, approximately 5.3% seen once, with around 3.6% in the top ten. Many counts were recorded for this clonotype. Its antigen is currently unknown. The specimen was blood, either unsorted or a sorted T cell fraction (not recorded which). The rearrangement uses TRBV7-9 and TRBJ2-4, with no clear D. This TCR was sampled from a male donor with ankylosing spondylitis. CDR3 amino acids: CASSRWASAQNIQYF. In nucleotides, the CDR3 is TGTGCCAGCAGCAGGTGGGCCTCCGCACAAAACATTCAGTACTTC.